This TCR beta chain came from a study of blood T cell repertoires in COVID-19. Study background: The origin of the acute and convalescent COVID-19 samples was the United States, Italy and Spain. PBMCs, B-cell-depleted T cells, or T cells were the source of the cDNA or gDNA that made up the material.

Deletions cut 4 bases from V and 5 bases from J, with 8 bases between. Germline V gives CDR1 MGHRA, CDR2 YSYEKL. CDR3 length equals 13 residues. In the original workflow: By means of reference gene primer amplification, nucleated cell counts were estimated. Some clones are missing from TCRdb's copy, which holds only in-frame ones; the method was immunoSEQ multiplex PCR. The D gene and trimming were derived from the DNA, and the V and J assignments and clone size from that table. The sample shows roughly 40,000 clones, approximately 86% of them seen only once. The sample comprised peripheral blood. The chain carries TRBV4-1 and TRBJ2-2; D unclear. The TCR comes from a man in his forties or fifties in a cohort sampled during active COVID-19. The CDR3 loop is CASSPRKTGELFF. CDR3 DNA sequence: TGCGCCAGCAGCCCCAGGAAAACCGGGGAGCTGTTTTTT.